This T cell receptor (beta chain) is from a study of metastatic and nonmetastatic thyroid tumors. Trimming left V 3 bases short and J 3 bases short, with 11 bases between. Per germline, CDR1 KGHSH and CDR2 LQKENI. The CDR3 is 14 residues long. Each patient came to thyroid surgery without any prior treatment (of any kind). On this clone: This clone may be a read error of a much larger clone one base away.

In the authors' workflow: The authors used CDR3 differences across clinicopathological groups to build a distant-metastasis classifier for papillary thyroid cancer. Using MiXCR, TCRdb re-called clones from the PCR reads. TCRdb, rather than the study authors, made the V and J calls. There are 25,000 to 30,000 clones in the sample; under 25% occur only once, and about 15% lies in the top ten. The chain employs TRBV18 and TRBJ1-1; D is ambiguous. The sample comprised blood. The source is a female donor with papillary thyroid cancer or a benign thyroid nodule (not recorded which). Some clones in this sample may be carry-over from other donors' samples. The DNA of the CDR3 is TGTGCCAGCTCACCCAGATATTCCGACACTGAAGCTTTCTTT. As protein: CASSPRYSDTEAFF.